This TCR beta chain was observed in a study of blood T cell repertoires in COVID-19 (dated by TCRdb to the early 2020s). The study in broad terms: The collaborator samples originated in the United States, Italy and Spain and spanned the acute and convalescent phases of COVID-19. The prospective study material was composed of cDNA or gDNA derived from T cells, B-cell-depleted T cells, or PBMCs. Subjects who had been exposed to COVID-19, were actively infected with it, or had recovered from it provided the deeply sampled blood TCRbeta repertoires that made up the dataset. A freely available public database, intended as a resource for researchers studying the immune response to SARS-CoV-2, is where the repertoires were released. Samples came from the ongoing ImmuneRACE study (first 160 participants) plus 1,254 subjects from 6 global collaborators. Sample metadata almost always included a de-identified subject ID, COVID-19 status, age in years and sex. HLA class I and class II types, where available, came from metadata supplied by the sample provider rather than from assay-based typing. Broad study findings and their caveats: The quantity of clinical and demographic metadata differed by source and by participant and was supplied without curation.

This clone was observed once. Its antigen specificity is not known. Per-nucleotide qualities are absent, and no much larger clonotype sits a single base away. The germline V gene (reference sequence) specifies SGHAT as CDR1 and FQDESV as CDR2. The trim is 3 bases for V and 0 bases for J, with a gap of 8 bases between the germline ends. The CDR3 starts with the cysteine, ends with the phenylalanine, and has 14 residues. Only the CDR3 DNA is retained, 42 bases long and in frame from the first base. Another Seattle source contributed samples from volunteer blood donors who had recovered from COVID-19. Collaborating institutions collected whole blood in K2EDTA tubes following their own protocols. Collaborator samples were shipped for TCRbeta analysis as frozen whole blood, isolated PBMCs, or DNA extracted from either sample type. The immunoSEQ Assay, a bias-controlled multiplex PCR, was used to amplify TCRbeta CDR3 regions from genomic DNA. The paper's processing steps were these. The number of nucleated cells in each sample was estimated from the amplification of reference gene primers within the assay. To quantify the absolute abundance of each unique TCRbeta CDR3 rearrangement, sequence reads were collapsed and filtered. For each sample, productive Simpson clonality was calculated by taking the square root of Simpson's diversity index across productive rearrangements. The table was pulled from immuneACCESS by TCRdb, which kept in-frame rearrangements only. Such tables lose some clones; where checked, under half of the loss comes from unresolved V genes, and the rest has no known cause. Clone size and V and J calls were adopted from that table, with D and trimming inferred from the DNA. Within this sample are 220,000 or so clones, with roughly 90% of them counted one time only. Roughly 6.5% of the sample comes from the top ten.

The clonotype was recovered from a man aged 55 to 69 who had recovered from COVID-19. The V and J genes are TRBV11-1 and TRBJ2-5, with a weak D call of TRBD1 (6 bases match). The specimen sequenced was peripheral blood. DNA sequence: TGTGCCAGCAGCTTGACAGGCTACCAAGAGACCCAGTACTTC. This sequence encodes CASSLTGYQETQYF. The CDR3 plus the reference TRBV11-1 and TRBJ2-5 genes for the other parts give the full variable domain: EAEVAQSPRYKITEKSQAVAFWCDPISGHATLYWYRQILGQGPELLVQFQDESVVDDSQLPKDRFSAERLKGVDSTLKIQPAELGDSAMYLCASSLTGYQETQYFGPGTRLLVL.